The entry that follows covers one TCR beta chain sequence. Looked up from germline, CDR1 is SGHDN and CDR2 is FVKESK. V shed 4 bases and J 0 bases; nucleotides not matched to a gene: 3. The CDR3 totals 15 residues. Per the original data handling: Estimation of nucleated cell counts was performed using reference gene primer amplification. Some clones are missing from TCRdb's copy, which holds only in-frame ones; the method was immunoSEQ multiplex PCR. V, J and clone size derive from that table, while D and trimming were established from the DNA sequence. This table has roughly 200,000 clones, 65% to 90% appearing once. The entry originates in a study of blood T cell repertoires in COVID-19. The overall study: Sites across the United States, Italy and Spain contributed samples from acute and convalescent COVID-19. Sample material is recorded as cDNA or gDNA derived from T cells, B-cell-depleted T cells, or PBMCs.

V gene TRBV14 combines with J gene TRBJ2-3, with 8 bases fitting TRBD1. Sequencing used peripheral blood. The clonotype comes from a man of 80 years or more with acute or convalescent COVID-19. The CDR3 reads CASSRQGFSTDTQYF. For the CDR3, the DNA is TGTGCCAGCAGCCGACAGGGGTTTAGCACAGATACGCAGTATTTT. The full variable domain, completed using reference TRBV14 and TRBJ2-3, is EAGVTQFPSHSVIEKGQTVTLRCDPISGHDNLYWYRRVMGKEIKFLLHFVKESKQDESGMPNNRFLAERTGGTYSTLKVQPAELEDSGVYFCASSRQGFSTDTQYFGPGTRLTVL.